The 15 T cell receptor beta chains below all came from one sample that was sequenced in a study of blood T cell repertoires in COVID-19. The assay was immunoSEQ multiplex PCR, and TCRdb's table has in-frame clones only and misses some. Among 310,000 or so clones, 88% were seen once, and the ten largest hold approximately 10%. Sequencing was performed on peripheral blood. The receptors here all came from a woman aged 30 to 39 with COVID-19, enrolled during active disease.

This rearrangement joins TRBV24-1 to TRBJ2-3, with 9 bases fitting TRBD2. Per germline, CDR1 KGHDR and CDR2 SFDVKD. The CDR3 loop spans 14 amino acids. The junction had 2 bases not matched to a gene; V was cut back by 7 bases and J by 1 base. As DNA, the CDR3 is TGTGCCACCAGGGGGACTAGCCGCACAGATACGCAGTATTTT. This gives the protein CATRGTSRTDTQYF.

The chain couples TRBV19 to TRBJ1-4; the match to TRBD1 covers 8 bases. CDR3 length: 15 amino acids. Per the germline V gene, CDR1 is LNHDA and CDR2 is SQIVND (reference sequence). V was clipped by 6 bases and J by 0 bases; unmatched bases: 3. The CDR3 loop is CASRDRAATNEKLFF. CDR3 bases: TGTGCCAGTAGGGACAGGGCCGCAACTAATGAAAAACTGTTTTTT.

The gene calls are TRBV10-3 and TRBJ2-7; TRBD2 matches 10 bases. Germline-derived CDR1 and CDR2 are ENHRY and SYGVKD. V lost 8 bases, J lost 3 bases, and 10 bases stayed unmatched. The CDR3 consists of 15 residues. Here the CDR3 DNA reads TGTGCCATCGGGTTGAGCGGGAGGGCCCACTACGAGCAGTACTTC. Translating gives CAIGLSGRAHYEQYF.

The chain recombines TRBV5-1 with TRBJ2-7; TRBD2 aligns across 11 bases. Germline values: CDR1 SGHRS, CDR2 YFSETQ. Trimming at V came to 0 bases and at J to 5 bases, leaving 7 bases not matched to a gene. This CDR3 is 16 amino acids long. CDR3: CASSLAIAGGPNEQYF. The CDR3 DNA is TGCGCCAGCAGCTTGGCCATAGCGGGAGGGCCGAACGAGCAGTACTTC.

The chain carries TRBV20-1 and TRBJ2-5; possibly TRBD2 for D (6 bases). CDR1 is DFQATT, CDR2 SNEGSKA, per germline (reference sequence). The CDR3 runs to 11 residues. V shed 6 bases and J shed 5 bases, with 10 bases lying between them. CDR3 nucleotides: TGCAGTGCGGAGGGCCACGAGACCCAGTACTTC. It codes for CSAEGHETQYF.

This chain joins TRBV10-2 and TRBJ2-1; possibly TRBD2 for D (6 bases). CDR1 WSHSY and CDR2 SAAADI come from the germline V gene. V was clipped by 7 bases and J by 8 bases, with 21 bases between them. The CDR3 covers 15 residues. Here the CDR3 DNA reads TGCGCCAGCATTGGAGGGGACGGGCCATGGGATGAGCAGTTCTTC. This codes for CASIGGDGPWDEQFF.

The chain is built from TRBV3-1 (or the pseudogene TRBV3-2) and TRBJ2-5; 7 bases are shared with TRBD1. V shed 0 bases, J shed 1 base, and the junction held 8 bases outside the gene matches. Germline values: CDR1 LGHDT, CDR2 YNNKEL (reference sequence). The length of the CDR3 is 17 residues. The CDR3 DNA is TGTGCCAGCAGCCAAGATATAGGGACAGCCTCCCAAGAGACCCAGTACTTC. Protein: CASSQDIGTASQETQYF.

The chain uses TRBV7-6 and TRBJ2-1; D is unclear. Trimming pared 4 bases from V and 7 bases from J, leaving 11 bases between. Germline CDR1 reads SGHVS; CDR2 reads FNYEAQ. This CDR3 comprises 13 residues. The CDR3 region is CASSSGPENEQFF. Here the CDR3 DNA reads TGTGCCAGCAGCTCAGGCCCCGAAAATGAGCAGTTCTTC.

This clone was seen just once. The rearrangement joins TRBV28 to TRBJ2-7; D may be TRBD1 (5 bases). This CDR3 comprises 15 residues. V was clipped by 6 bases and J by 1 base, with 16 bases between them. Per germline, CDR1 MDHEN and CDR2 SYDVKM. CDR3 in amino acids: CASSTQEYGSYEQYF. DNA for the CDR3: TGTGCCAGCAGCACACAGGAATATGGGTCCTACGAGCAGTACTTC.

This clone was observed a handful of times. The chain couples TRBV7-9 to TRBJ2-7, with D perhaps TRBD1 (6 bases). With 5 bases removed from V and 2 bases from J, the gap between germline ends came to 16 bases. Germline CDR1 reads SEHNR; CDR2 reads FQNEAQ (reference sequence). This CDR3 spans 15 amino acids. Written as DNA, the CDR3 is TGTGCCAGCAGCAAATCGACCGGGACAACCTACGAGCAGTACTTC. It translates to CASSKSTGTTYEQYF.

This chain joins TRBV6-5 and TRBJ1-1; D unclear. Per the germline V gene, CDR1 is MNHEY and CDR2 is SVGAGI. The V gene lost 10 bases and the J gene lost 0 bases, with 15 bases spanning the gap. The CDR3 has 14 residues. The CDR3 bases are TGTGCCACCACCCTAACCCGAGTGAACACTGAAGCTTTCTTT. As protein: CATTLTRVNTEAFF.

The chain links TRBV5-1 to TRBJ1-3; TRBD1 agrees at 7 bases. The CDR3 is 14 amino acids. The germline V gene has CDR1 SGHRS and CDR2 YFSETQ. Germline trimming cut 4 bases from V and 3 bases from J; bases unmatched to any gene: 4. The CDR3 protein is CASSAQGSGNTIYF. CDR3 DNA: TGCGCCAGCAGCGCACAGGGGAGTGGAAACACCATATATTTT.

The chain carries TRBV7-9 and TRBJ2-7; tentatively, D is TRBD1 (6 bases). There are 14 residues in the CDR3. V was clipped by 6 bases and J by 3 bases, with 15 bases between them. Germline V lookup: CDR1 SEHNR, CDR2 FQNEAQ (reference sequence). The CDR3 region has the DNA TGTGCCAGCAGTTTAACAGGGCCCGACTACGAGCAGTACTTC. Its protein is CASSLTGPDYEQYF.

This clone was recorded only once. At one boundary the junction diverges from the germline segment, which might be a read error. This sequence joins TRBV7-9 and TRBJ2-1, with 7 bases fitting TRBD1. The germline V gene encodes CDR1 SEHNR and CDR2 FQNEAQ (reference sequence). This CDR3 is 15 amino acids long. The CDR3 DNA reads TGTGCCAGCATCTTAGCCCCATCAGGGGGCAATGAGCAGTTCTTC. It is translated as CASILAPSGGNEQFF.

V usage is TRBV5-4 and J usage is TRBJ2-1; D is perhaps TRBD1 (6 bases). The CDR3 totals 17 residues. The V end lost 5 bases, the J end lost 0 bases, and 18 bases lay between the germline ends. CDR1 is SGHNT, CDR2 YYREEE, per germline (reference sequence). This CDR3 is CASRRTDRSSSYNEQFF. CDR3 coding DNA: TGTGCCAGCAGGCGAACCGACAGGTCCAGCTCCTACAATGAGCAGTTCTTC. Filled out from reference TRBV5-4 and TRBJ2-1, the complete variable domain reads ETGVTQSPTHLIKTRGQQVTLRCSSQSGHNTVSWYQQALGQGPQFIFQYYREEENGRGNFPPRFSGLQFPNYSSELNVNALELDDSALYLCASRRTDRSSSYNEQFFGPGTRLTVL.